These 5 T cell receptor beta chains originate from one sample sequenced in a study of siplizumab effects on memory and regulatory T cells. Produced via immunoSEQ multiplex PCR; TCRdb's table is partial and in-frame only. The data hold approximately 100,000 clones, with roughly 94% observed a single time. Specimen: Tregs sorted from blood. Receptors originate from a human donor in good health.

The chain couples TRBV7-2 to TRBJ2-3; 8 bases are a match to TRBD2. Trimming removed 2 bases from V and 10 bases from J; junction bases left unmatched: 2. Germline V CDR1 and CDR2: SGHTA, FQGNSA. The CDR3 consists of 12 residues. In nucleotides, the CDR3 is TGTGCCAGCAGCTTAACGACTAGCGCGCAGTATTTT. Protein product: CASSLTTSAQYF.

V usage is TRBV27 and J usage is TRBJ2-5, with 11 bases matching TRBD2. The DNA end lines up better with TRBJ2-7; the J call may be wrong. The CDR3 runs 16 residues. The V gene's germline CDR1 is MNHEY and CDR2 SMNVEV (reference sequence). CDR3 sequence (DNA): TGTGCCAGCAGTTTCCGCCTAGCGGGGGGAACCTACGAGCAGTACTTC. It translates to CASSFRLAGGTYEQYF.

V usage is TRBV6-1 and J usage is TRBJ1-2, with a possible D match to TRBD1 (5 bases). Germline V lookup: CDR1 MNHNS, CDR2 SASEGT. The CDR3 is 13 residues long. The ends were cut back, 6 bases at V and 6 bases at J, with 14 bases in the middle. Written as DNA, the CDR3 is TGTGCCAGCAGCTCCGGGACTAGGGATGGCTACACCTTC. Encoded protein: CASSSGTRDGYTF.

This chain connects TRBV29-1 to TRBJ1-1, with D tentatively TRBD1 (5 bases). CDR3 length: 15 residues. V was shortened by 8 bases and J by 1 base, with 20 bases between the two germline ends. Germline CDR1 reads SQVTM; CDR2 reads ANQGSEA. Written as DNA, the CDR3 is TGCAGCACAAAAGGCAGGGTATCGACGAACACTGAAGCTTTCTTT. Translating it yields CSTKGRVSTNTEAFF.

The V call is TRBV4-2, the J call TRBJ2-2; D is unclear. CDR1 and CDR2 from the germline V gene are LGHNA and YNFKEQ. The CDR3 is 16 residues long. The V gene lost 1 base and the J gene lost 0 bases, with 9 bases spanning the gap. In nucleotides, the CDR3 is TGTGCCAGCAGCCAAGTGTTTGCAGCGAACACCGGGGAGCTGTTTTTT. Translated, it gives CASSQVFAANTGELFF.